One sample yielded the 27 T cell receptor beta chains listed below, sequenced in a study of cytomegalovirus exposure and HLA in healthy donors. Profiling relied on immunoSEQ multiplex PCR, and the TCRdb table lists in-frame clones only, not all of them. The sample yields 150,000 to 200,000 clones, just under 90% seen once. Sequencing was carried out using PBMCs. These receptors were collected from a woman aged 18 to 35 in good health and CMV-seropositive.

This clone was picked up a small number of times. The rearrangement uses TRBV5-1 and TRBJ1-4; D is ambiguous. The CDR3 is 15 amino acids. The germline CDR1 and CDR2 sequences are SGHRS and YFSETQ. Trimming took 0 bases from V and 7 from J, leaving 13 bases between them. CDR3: CASSLVSETSEKLFF. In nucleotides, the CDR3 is TGCGCCAGCAGCTTGGTCAGCGAGACCAGTGAAAAACTGTTTTTT.

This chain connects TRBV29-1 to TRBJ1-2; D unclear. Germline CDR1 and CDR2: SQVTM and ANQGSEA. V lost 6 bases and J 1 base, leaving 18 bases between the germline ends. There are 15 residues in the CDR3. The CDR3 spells CSVAPGGRFNYGYTF. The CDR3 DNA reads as TGCAGCGTCGCTCCAGGAGGCAGGTTTAACTATGGCTACACCTTC.

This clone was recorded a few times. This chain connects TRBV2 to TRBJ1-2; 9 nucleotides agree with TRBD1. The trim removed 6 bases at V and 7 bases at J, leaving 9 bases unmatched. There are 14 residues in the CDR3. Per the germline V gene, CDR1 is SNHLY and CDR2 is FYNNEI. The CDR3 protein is CASRIQGAPGGYTF. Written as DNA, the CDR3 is TGTGCCAGCAGGATACAGGGGGCCCCGGGTGGCTACACCTTC.

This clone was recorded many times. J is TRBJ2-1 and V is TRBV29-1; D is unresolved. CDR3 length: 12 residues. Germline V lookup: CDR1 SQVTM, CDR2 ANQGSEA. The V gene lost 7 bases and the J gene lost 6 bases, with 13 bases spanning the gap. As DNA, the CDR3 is TGCAGCGCTTTGACTTTGCCCAATGAGCAGTTCTTC. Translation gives CSALTLPNEQFF.

The CDR3 DNA reads TGCGCCAGCGCACGGACGGGGCTAGCGGGACAAGTACCGTACTTC. Protein: CASARTGLAGQVPYF. The rearrangement links TRBV5-1 to TRBJ2-7; 9 nucleotides line up with TRBD2. This CDR3 region has 15 residues. The junction had 20 bases not matched to a gene; V was cut back by 7 bases and J by 12 bases. CDR1 SGHRS and CDR2 YFSETQ come from the germline V gene. Variable domain in full (rest from reference TRBV5-1 and TRBJ2-7): KAGVTQTPRYLIKTRGQQVTLSCSPISGHRSVSWYQQTPGQGLQFLFEYFSETQRNKGNFPGRFSGRQFSNSRSEMNVSTLELGDSALYLCASARTGLAGQVPYFGPGTRLTVT.

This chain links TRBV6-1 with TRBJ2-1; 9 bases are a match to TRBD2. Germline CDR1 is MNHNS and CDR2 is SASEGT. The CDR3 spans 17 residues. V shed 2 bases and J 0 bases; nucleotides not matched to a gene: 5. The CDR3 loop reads CASSEWLAGSSYNEQFF. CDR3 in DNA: TGTGCCAGCAGTGAATGGCTAGCGGGGAGCTCCTACAATGAGCAGTTCTTC.

CDR3 nucleotides: TGTGCCAGAAGGGGTTCTTGTCAGCAGCCCCAGCATTTT. Protein product: CARRGSCQQPQHF. This chain connects TRBV19 to TRBJ1-5, with a weak D call TRBD1 (5 bases). Germline V CDR1 and CDR2: LNHDA, SQIVND (reference sequence). The CDR3 length is 13 residues. V was trimmed by 9 bases and J by 7 bases, leaving 16 bases between them.

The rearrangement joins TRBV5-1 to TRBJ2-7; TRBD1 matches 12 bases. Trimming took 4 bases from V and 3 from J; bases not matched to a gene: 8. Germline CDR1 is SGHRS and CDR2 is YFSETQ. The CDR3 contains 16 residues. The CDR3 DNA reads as TGCGCCAGCAGCCCGGGCGGGACAGGGGGCATCTACGAGCAGTACTTC. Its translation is CASSPGGTGGIYEQYF.

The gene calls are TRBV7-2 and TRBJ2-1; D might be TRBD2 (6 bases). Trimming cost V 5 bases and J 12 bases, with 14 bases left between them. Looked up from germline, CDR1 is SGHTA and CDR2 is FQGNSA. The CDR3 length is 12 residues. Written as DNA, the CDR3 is TGTGCCAGCAGCGATCACCGGGACTTGCAGTTCTTC. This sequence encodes CASSDHRDLQFF.

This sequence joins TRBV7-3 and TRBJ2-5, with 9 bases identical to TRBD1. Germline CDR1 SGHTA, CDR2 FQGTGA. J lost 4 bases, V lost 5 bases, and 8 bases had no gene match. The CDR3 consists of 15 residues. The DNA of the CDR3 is TGTGCCAGCAGCCCTCCGGGACAGGGCGGAGAGACCCAGTACTTC. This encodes CASSPPGQGGETQYF.

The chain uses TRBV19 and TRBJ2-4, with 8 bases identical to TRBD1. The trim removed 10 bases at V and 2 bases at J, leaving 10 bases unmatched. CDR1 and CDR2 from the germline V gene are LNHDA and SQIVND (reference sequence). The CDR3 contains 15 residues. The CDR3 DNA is TGTGCCACTTCACCCCAGGGGGCGACCAAAAACATTCAGTACTTC. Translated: CATSPQGATKNIQYF.

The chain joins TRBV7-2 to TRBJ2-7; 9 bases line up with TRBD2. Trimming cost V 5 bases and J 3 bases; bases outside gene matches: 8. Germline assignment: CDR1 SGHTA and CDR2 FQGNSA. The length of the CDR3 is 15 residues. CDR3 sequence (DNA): TGTGCCAGCAGCACCTCGGGACTAGCTTTCTACGAGCAGTACTTC. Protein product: CASSTSGLAFYEQYF.

The CDR3 bases are TGTGCCAGCAGTTACCGGGACAATCGTTACAATGAGCAGTTCTTC. It encodes CASSYRDNRYNEQFF. J is TRBJ2-1 and V is TRBV7-8, with a weak D call TRBD1 (6 bases). V lost 6 bases, J lost 4 bases, and 16 bases lay in between. The CDR3 loop spans 15 amino acids. Germline assignment: CDR1 SGHVS and CDR2 FQNEAQ. Together with reference TRBV7-8 and TRBJ2-1, the CDR3 gives the full variable domain: GAGVSQSPRYKVAKRGQDVALRCDPISGHVSLFWYQQALGQGPEFLTYFQNEAQLDKSGLPSDRFFAERPEGSVSTLKIQRTQQEDSAVYLCASSYRDNRYNEQFFGPGTRLTVL.

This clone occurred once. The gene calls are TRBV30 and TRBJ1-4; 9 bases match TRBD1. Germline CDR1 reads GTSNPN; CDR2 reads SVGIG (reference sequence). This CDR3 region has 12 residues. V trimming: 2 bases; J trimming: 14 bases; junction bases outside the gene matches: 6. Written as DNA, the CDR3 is TGTGCCTGGAGTCAAACAGGGGGCGATCTGTTTTTT. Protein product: CAWSQTGGDLFF.

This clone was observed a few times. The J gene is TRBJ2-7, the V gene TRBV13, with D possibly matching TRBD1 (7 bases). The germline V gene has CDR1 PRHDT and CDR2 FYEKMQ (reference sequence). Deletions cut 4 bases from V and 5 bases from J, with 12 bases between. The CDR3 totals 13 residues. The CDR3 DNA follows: TGTGCCAGCAGCTCCAGGGGGGACCACGAGCAGTACTTC. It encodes CASSSRGDHEQYF.

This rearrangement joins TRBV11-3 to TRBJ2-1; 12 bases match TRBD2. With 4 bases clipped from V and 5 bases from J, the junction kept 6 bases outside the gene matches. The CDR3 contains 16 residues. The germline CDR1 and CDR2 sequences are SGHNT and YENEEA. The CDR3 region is CASSSRLAGAHNEQFF. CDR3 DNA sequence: TGTGCCAGCAGCTCCCGACTAGCGGGAGCGCACAATGAGCAGTTCTTC.

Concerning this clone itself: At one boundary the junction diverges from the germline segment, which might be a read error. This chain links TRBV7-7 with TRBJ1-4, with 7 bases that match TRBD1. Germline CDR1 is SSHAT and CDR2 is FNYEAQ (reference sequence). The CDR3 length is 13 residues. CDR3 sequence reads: CASSLDPQGKLFF. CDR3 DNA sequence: TGTGCTAGCAGCTTAGACCCACAGGGGAAACTGTTTTTT.

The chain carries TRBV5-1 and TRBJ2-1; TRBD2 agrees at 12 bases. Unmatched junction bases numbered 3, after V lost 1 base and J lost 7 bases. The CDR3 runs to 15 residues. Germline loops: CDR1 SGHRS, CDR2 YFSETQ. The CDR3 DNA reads TGCGCCAGCAGCTTGACTAGCGGGAGGTGGAATGAGCAGTTCTTC. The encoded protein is CASSLTSGRWNEQFF.

Here the CDR3 DNA reads TGTGCCTGGACTAAAAGGGACAGGGGTATCCCTCTATATGGCTACACCTTC. This translates into CAWTKRDRGIPLYGYTF. This chain links TRBV30 with TRBJ1-2; 10 nucleotides agree with TRBD1. J gave up 5 bases and V 4 bases, and 16 bases lay outside the gene matches. This CDR3 region has 17 residues. From germline, CDR1 is GTSNPN and CDR2 SVGIG (reference sequence).

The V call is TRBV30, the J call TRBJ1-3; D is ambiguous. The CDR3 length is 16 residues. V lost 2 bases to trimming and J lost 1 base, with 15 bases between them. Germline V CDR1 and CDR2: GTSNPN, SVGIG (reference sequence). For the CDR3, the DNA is TGTGCCTGGAGTTGGGCAGGACTTAAGTCTGGAAACACCATATATTTT. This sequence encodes CAWSWAGLKSGNTIYF.

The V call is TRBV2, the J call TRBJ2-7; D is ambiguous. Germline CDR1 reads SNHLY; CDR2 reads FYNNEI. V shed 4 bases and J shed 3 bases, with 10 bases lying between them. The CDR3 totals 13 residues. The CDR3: CASSVNRYYEQYF. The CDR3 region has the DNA TGTGCCAGCAGTGTAAACAGATACTACGAGCAGTACTTC.

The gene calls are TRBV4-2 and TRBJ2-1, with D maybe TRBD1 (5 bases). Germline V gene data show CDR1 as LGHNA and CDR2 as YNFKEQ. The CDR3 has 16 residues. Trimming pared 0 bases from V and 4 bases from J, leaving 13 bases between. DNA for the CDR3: TGTGCCAGCAGCCAAGACCCCTGGACACGTTACAATGAGCAGTTCTTC. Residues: CASSQDPWTRYNEQFF.

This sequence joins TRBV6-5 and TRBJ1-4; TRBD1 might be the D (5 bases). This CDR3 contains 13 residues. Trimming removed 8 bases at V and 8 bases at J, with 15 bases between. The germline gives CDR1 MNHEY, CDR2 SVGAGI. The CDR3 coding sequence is TGTGCCAGCCAAGGGGTGTCAGGCGAAAAACTGTTTTTT. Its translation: CASQGVSGEKLFF.

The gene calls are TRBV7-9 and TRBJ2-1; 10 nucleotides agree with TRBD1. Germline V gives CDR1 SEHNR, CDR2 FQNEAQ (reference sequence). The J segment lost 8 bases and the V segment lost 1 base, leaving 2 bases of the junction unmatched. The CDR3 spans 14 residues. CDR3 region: CASSLGTGGDEQFF. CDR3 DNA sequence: TGTGCCAGCAGCTTAGGGACAGGGGGAGATGAGCAGTTCTTC.

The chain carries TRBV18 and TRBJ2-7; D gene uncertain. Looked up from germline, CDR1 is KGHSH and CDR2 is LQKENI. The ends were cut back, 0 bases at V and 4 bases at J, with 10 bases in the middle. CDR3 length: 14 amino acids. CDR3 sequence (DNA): TGTGCCAGCTCACCACCGAGTGGCGGTTACGAGCAGTACTTC. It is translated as CASSPPSGGYEQYF.

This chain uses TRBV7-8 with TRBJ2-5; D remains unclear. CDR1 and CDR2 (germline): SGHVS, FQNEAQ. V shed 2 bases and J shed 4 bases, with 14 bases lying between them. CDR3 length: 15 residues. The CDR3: CASSLKSHKSETQYF. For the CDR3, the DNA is TGTGCCAGCAGCTTAAAAAGCCATAAGTCAGAGACCCAGTACTTC. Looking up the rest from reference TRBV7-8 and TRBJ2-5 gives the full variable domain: GAGVSQSPRYKVAKRGQDVALRCDPISGHVSLFWYQQALGQGPEFLTYFQNEAQLDKSGLPSDRFFAERPEGSVSTLKIQRTQQEDSAVYLCASSLKSHKSETQYFGPGTRLLVL.

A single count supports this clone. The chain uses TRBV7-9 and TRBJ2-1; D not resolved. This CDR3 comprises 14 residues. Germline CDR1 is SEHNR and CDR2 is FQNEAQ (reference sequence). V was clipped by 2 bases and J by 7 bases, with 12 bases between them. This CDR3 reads CASSLLSSGNEQFF. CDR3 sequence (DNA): TGTGCCAGCAGCTTATTATCTAGTGGAAATGAGCAGTTCTTC.